This TCR beta chain originates from a study of CD8 T cell repertoires and HIV-1 epitope variants (dated by TCRdb to 2018 to 2021). Regarding the study in general: In separate culture wells, T cells were stimulated with each of twenty-five peptides that represented autologous and known Gag and Nef epitope variants. Among the control conditions were a peptide pool of CMV, EBV and flu, the Ebola AY9 epitope serving as a negative control, and a well with no peptide. Tested epitopes included three Gag epitope families and Nef HW9 and YT9. T cells were enriched using the EasySep Human T Cell Enrichment Kit and then co-cultured with an equal number of autologous T cell-negative cells acting as antigen-presenting cells. Cultures were maintained for nine to eleven days in IMDM with gentamicin, and half-media changes adding IL-2, IL-7 and IL-15 were performed on days 3 and 7. An aliquot of 1M T cells was set aside as an uncultured baseline condition, separate from the approximately 91 T cell cultures. A total of over 65 T cell cultures were run, with each culture condition done in triplicate except for one peptide, which was done in duplicate.

The full study reports these points: About 5 clonotypes recognized the Nef KF9 family and one the HW9 family, with no responses to the TAALDMSHF plasma variant. Fewer than 10 antigen-specific TCR beta clonotypes were identified, and 6 or 7 of them appeared cross-reactive for autologous or known escape epitope variants. The assay identified only TCR beta chains and indicated proliferation in response to antigen, without indicating T cell function or cytokine profile.

TCR beta CDR3 regions were sequenced at survey depth on the immunoSEQ platform. The QIAamp DNA micro kit was used to extract genomic DNA from every cultured and uncultured CD8+ T cell population. The study's processing was this. Samples with fewer than 5,000 productive reads were excluded, resulting in the removal of about 6% of the roughly 80 HIV peptide-stimulated cultures. Sequences were trimmed to CDR3 by a MANAFEST web app, and nonproductive sequences, CDR3s under 5 amino acids, and sequences not starting with C or ending with F/W were removed. Clonotypes were classified as antigen-specific only if expansion was observed in at least 2 of 3 replicates versus the no-peptide control at FDR 0.01, only within one epitope family. A specific clonotype also had to show a frequency at least fivefold higher than in wells stimulated with peptides from other epitope families. TCRdb retrieved this table from immuneACCESS and kept in-frame rearrangements only. Not all clones are present; in checked studies, unresolved V genes account for under half, and no reason is known for the remainder. The DNA gave D and trimming, while V, J and clone size come from that table. In all, the sample holds some 5,000 clones, and 66% of those were seen once. 39% of the sample lies in the top ten.

CDR3 length: 13 amino acids, cysteine to phenylalanine. Left in the record is the CDR3 DNA by itself, 39 bases read in frame from the first base. As encoded in the germline V gene (reference sequence), CDR1 is SGHNT while CDR2 is YYREEE. The germline ends are 13 bases apart after V is trimmed by 4 bases and J by 8 bases. Remarks on this clone: Its antigen is still unknown. Base qualities were left out, and no much larger clone turns up one base away.

The EasySep Human CD8+ T Cell Enrichment Kit was used on day 10 to isolate CD8+ T cells from every culture. The chain is made from TRBV5-4 and TRBJ2-1; tentative D gene TRBD2, with 5 bases matching. The sample comprised cultured CD8+ T cells derived from PBMCs. This clonotype originated in a male donor with HIV. The nucleotide sequence reads TGTGCCAGCAGCCTCCAAGGGAGCGATGAGCAGTTCTTC. Its translation reads: CASSLQGSDEQFF.